Here is one TCR beta chain with its context. The CDR3 totals 15 residues. Germline-derived CDR1 and CDR2 are MNHEY and SVGEGT. V gave up 6 bases and J gave up 2 bases; unmatched junction bases: 5. Sequenced by immunoSEQ multiplex PCR; TCRdb stores in-frame clones only, minus some. The sample contains 180,000 or so clones, roughly 85% of which appear only once. These data come from a study of blood T cell repertoires in COVID-19. Study context: Sources were T cells, B-cell-depleted T cells, or PBMCs; the material itself was cDNA or gDNA.

Residents of about 25 US areas, aged roughly 18 to 95 years, made up the participants. Two negative PCRs, clearance, or symptom resolution characterized the recovered Cohort 3 donors. The sample comprised PBMCs or T cells enriched from blood (not recorded which). The chain employs TRBV6-2 or TRBV6-3 and TRBJ1-5; 9 nucleotides match TRBD1. The clonotype comes from a woman aged 50 to 65 who had recovered from COVID-19. CDR3 nucleotide sequence: TGTGCCAGCAGCCCTACAGGGGGCGGCAATCAGCCCCAGCATTTT. This codes for CASSPTGGGNQPQHF.